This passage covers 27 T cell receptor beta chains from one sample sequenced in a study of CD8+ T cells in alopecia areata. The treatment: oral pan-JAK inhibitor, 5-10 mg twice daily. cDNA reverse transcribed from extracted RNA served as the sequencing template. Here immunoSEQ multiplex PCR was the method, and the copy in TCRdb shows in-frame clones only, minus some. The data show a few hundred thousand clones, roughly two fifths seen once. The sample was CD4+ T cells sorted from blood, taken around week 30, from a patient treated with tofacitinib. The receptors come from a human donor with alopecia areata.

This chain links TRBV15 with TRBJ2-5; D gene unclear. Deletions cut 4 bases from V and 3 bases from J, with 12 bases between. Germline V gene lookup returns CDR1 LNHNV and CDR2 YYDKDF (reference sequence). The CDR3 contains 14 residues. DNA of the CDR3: TGTGCCACCAGCAATAGTCCAGGCAAAGAGACCCAGTACTTC. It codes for CATSNSPGKETQYF.

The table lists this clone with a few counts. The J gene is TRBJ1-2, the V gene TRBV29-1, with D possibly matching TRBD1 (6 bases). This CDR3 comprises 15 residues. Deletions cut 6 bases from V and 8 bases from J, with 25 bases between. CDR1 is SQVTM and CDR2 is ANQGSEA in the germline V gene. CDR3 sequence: CSVLLVGQGRSGYTF. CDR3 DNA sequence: TGCAGCGTGCTACTTGTTGGGCAGGGGAGATCAGGCTACACCTTC.

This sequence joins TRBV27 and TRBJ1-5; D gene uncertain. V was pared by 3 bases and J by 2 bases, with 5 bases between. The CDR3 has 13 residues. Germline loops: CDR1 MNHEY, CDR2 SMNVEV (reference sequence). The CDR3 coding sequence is TGTGCCAGCAGTTTGGCCGGCAATCAGCCCCAGCATTTT. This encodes CASSLAGNQPQHF.

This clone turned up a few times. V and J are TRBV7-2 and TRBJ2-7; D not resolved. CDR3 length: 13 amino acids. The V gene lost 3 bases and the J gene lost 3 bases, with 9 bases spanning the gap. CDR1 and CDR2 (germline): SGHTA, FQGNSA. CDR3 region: CASSFHPSYEQYF. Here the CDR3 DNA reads TGTGCCAGCAGCTTCCACCCGAGCTACGAGCAGTACTTC.

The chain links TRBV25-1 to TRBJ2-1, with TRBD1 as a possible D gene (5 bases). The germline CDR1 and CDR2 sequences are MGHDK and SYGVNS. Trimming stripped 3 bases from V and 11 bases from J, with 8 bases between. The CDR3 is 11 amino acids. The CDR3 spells CASSDRQQQFF. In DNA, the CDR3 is TGTGCCAGCAGTGATCGACAGCAGCAGTTCTTC.

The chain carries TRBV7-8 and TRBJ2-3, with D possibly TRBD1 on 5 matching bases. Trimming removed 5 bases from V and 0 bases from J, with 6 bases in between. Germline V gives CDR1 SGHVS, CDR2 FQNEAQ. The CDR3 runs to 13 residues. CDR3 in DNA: TGTGCCAGCAGCCAGGGCAGCACAGATACGCAGTATTTT. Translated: CASSQGSTDTQYF. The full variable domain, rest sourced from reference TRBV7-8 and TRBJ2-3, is GAGVSQSPRYKVAKRGQDVALRCDPISGHVSLFWYQQALGQGPEFLTYFQNEAQLDKSGLPSDRFFAERPEGSVSTLKIQRTQQEDSAVYLCASSQGSTDTQYFGPGTRLTVL.

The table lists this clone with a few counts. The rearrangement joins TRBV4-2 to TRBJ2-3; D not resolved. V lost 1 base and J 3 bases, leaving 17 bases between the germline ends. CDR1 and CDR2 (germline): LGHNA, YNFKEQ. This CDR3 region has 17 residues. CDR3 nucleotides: TGTGCCAGCAGCCAAGGCCCTAGGGCCTCCACTACAGATACGCAGTATTTT. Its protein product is CASSQGPRASTTDTQYF.

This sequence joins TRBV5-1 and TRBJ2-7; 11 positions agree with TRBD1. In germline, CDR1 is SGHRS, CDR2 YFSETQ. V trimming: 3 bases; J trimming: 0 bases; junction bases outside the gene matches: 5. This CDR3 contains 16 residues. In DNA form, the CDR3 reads TGCGCCAGCAGCTCCCGGACAGGGGGCCGCTCCTACGAGCAGTACTTC. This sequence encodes CASSSRTGGRSYEQYF.

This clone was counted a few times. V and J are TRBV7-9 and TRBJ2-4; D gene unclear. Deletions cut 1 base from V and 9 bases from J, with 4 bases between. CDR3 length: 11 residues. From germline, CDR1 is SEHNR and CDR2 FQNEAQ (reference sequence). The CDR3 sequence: CASSLESIQYF. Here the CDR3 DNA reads TGTGCCAGCAGCTTAGAGAGCATTCAGTACTTC.

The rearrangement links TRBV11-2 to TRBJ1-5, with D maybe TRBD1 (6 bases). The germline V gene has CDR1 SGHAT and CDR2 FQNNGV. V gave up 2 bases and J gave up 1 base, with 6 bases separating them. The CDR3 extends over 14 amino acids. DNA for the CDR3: TGTGCCAGCAGCTTACAGGGGAGCAATCAGCCCCAGCATTTT. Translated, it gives CASSLQGSNQPQHF.

The CDR3 spells CASSSGNTIYF. DNA for the CDR3: TGTGCCAGCAGTTCCGGAAACACCATATATTTT. The chain joins TRBV27 to TRBJ1-3; D gene ambiguous. V lost 4 bases and J 4 bases, leaving 2 bases between the germline ends. The CDR3 consists of 11 residues. CDR1 and CDR2 from the germline V gene are MNHEY and SMNVEV (reference sequence).

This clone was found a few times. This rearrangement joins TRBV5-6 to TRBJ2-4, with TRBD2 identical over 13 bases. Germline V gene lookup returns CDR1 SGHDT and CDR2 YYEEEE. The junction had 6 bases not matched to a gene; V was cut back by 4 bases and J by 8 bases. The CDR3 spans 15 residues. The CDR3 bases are TGTGCCAGCAGCGCGGGACTAGCGGGAACGGACATTCAGTACTTC. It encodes CASSAGLAGTDIQYF.

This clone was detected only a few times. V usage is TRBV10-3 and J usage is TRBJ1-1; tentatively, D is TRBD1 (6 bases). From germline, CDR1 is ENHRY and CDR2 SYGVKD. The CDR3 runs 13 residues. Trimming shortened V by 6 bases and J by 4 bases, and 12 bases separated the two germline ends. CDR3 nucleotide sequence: TGTGCCATCAGGGAACAGGGCGGCACTGAAGCTTTCTTT. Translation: CAIREQGGTEAFF.

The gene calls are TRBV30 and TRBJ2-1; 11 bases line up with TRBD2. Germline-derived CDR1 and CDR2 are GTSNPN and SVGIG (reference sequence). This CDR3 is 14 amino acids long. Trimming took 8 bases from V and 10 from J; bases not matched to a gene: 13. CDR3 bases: TGTGCCCGCAGTGCGGGGACTAGCGGTAAGGAGCAGTTCTTC. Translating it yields CARSAGTSGKEQFF.

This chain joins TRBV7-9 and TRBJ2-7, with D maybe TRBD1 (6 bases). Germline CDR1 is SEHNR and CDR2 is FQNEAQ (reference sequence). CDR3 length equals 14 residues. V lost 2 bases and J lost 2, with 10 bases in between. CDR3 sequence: CASSLMRDTYEQYF. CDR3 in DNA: TGTGCCAGCAGCTTAATGAGGGACACCTACGAGCAGTACTTC.

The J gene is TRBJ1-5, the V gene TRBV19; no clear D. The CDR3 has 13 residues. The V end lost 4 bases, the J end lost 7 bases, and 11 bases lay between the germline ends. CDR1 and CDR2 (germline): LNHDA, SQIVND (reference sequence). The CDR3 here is CASSTPPGQPQHF. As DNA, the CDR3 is TGTGCCAGTAGTACCCCCCCGGGGCAGCCCCAGCATTTT. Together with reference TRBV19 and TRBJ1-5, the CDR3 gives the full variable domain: DGGITQSPKYLFRKEGQNVTLSCEQNLNHDAMYWYRQDPGQGLRLIYYSQIVNDFQKGDIAEGYSVSREKKESFPLTVTSAQKNPTAFYLCASSTPPGQPQHFGDGTRLSIL.

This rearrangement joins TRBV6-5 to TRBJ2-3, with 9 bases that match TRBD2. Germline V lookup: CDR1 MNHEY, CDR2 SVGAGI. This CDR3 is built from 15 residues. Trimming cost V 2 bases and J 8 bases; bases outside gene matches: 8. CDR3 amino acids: CASSYKAGGVSTQYF. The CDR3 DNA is TGTGCCAGCAGTTACAAAGCGGGAGGCGTCAGTACGCAGTATTTT.

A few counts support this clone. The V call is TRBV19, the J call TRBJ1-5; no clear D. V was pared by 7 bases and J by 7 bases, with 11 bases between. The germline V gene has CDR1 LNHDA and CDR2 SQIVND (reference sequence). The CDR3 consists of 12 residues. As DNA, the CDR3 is TGTGCCAGTACTATGGACCGGCAGCCCCAGCATTTT. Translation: CASTMDRQPQHF.

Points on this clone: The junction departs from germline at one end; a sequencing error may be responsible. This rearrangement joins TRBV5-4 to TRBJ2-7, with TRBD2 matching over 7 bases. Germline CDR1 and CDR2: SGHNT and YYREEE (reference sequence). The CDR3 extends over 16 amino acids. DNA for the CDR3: TGTGCCAGCAGCTTGTTAGGGGCGGGAGCTGCGCAACACCTCGACTTC. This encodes CASSLLGAGAAQHLDF.

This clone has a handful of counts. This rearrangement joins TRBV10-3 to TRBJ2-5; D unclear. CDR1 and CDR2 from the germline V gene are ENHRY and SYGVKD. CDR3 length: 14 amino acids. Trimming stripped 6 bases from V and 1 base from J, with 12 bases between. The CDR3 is CAIRNGRSQETQYF. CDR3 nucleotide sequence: TGTGCCATCAGGAACGGACGGAGCCAAGAGACCCAGTACTTC.

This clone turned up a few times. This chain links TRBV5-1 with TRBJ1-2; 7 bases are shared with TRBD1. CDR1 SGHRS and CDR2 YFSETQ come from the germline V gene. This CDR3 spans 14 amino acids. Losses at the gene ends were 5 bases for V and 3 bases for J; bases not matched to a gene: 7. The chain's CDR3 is CASRPQGVDYGYTF. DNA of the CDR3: TGCGCCAGCAGACCGCAGGGGGTGGACTATGGCTACACCTTC.

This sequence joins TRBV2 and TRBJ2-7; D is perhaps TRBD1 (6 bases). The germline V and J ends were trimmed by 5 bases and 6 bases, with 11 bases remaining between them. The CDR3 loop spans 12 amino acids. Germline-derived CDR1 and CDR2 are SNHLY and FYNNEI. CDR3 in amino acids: CASSQNRVEQYF. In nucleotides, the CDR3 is TGTGCCAGCAGTCAGAACAGGGTCGAGCAGTACTTC.

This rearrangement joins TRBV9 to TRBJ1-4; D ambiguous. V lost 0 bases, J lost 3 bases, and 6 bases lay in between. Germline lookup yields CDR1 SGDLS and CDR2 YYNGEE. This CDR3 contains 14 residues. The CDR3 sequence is CASSVGTPNEKLFF. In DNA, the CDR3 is TGTGCCAGCAGCGTAGGGACCCCTAATGAAAAACTGTTTTTT.

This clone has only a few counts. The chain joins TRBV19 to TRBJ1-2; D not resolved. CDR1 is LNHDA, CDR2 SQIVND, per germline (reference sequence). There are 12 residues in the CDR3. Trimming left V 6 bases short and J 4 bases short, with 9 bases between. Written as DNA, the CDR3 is TGTGCCAGTAGCGCGGCCTTCTATGGCTACACCTTC. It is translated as CASSAAFYGYTF. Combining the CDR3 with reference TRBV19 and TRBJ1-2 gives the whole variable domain DGGITQSPKYLFRKEGQNVTLSCEQNLNHDAMYWYRQDPGQGLRLIYYSQIVNDFQKGDIAEGYSVSREKKESFPLTVTSAQKNPTAFYLCASSAAFYGYTFGSGTRLTVV.

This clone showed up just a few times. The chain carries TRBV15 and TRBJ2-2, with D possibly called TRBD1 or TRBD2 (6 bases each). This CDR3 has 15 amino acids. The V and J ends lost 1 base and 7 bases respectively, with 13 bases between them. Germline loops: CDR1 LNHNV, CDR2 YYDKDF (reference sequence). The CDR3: CATSRVSGADGELFF. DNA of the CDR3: TGTGCCACCAGCAGAGTTTCGGGGGCCGACGGGGAGCTGTTTTTT.

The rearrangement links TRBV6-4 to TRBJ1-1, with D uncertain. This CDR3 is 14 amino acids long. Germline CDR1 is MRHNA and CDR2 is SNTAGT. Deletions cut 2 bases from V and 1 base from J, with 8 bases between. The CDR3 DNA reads TGTGCCAGCAGTGACGGCCGGCGGAACACTGAAGCTTTCTTT. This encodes CASSDGRRNTEAFF.

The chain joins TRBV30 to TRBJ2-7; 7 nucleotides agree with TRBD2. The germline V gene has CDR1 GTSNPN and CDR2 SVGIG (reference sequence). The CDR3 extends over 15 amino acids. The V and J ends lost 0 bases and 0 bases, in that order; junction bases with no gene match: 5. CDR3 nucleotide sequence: TGTGCCTGGAGTGTATGGGGGGGTGTCTCCTACGAGCAGTACTTC. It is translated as CAWSVWGGVSYEQYF.